Listed below are T cell receptor beta chains from one sample, sequenced in a study of blood T cell repertoires in COVID-19. Profiled with immunoSEQ multiplex PCR; TCRdb holds only in-frame clones, not every one. Of about 440,000 clones listed, roughly 91% are singletons. The sample taken for sequencing was peripheral blood. The receptors come from a woman in her thirties with acute or convalescent COVID-19. The CDR3 runs from the conserved cysteine through the conserved F or W. The D gene is left open where the match is weak. Expanded clones are given a class, and other clones once, few, many or no size at all.

clone size: -; D gene: TRBD1; J gene: TRBJ1-6; V gene: TRBV2; CDR3 protein: CASSFKLTGESPLHF; CDR3 DNA: TGTGCCAGCAGTTTTAAGTTGACAGGGGAATCACCCCTCCACTTT
clone size: few; D gene: -; J gene: TRBJ2-1; V gene: TRBV6-4; CDR3 protein: CASSDSGGNEQFF; CDR3 DNA: TGTGCCAGCAGTGACTCTGGGGGGAATGAGCAGTTCTTC
clone size: -; D gene: -; J gene: TRBJ2-5; V gene: TRBV29-1; CDR3 protein: CSVPGSAAQYF; CDR3 DNA: TGCAGCGTTCCGGGATCCGCGGCCCAGTACTTC
clone size: -; D gene: -; J gene: TRBJ2-1; V gene: TRBV4-1; CDR3 protein: CASSLGGNEQFF; CDR3 DNA: TGCGCCAGCAGCCTCGGCGGCAATGAGCAGTTCTTC
clone size: once; D gene: TRBD1; J gene: TRBJ2-3; V gene: TRBV6-5; CDR3 protein: CASRDPPGGGTQYF; CDR3 DNA: TGTGCCAGCAGGGACCCACCAGGGGGTGGTACGCAGTATTTT
clone size: few; D gene: -; J gene: TRBJ1-1; V gene: TRBV6-6; CDR3 protein: CASSYSRDTEAFF; CDR3 DNA: TGTGCCAGCAGTTACTCCAGGGACACTGAAGCTTTCTTT
clone size: -; D gene: TRBD1; J gene: TRBJ2-3; V gene: TRBV18; CDR3 protein: CASSTWTGTDTQYF; CDR3 DNA: TGTGCCAGCTCAACATGGACAGGGACAGATACGCAGTATTTT
clone size: -; D gene: -; J gene: TRBJ1-2; V gene: TRBV4-1; CDR3 protein: CASSQDQGTYGYTF; CDR3 DNA: TGCGCCAGCAGCCAAGATCAGGGGACCTATGGCTACACCTTC
clone size: -; D gene: -; J gene: TRBJ2-7; V gene: TRBV27; CDR3 protein: CASKPQGSPYEQYF; CDR3 DNA: TGTGCCAGCAAGCCCCAGGGGTCCCCCTACGAGCAGTACTTC
clone size: -; D gene: TRBD1; J gene: TRBJ2-5; V gene: TRBV29-1; CDR3 protein: CSAAGQGRWGTQYF; CDR3 DNA: TGCAGCGCTGCGGGACAGGGGAGGTGGGGGACCCAGTACTTC
clone size: -; D gene: TRBD2; J gene: TRBJ2-1; V gene: TRBV3-1/TRBV3-2; CDR3 protein: CASSGLAGGTYNEQFF; CDR3 DNA: TGTGCCAGCAGCGGACTAGCGGGGGGCACCTACAATGAGCAGTTCTTC
clone size: -; D gene: TRBD1; J gene: TRBJ2-7; V gene: TRBV30; CDR3 protein: CAWSRPDRAYEQYF; CDR3 DNA: TGTGCCTGGAGTCGCCCGGACAGGGCCTACGAGCAGTACTTC
clone size: -; D gene: TRBD2; J gene: TRBJ2-5; V gene: TRBV9; CDR3 protein: CASSAGLAFQETQYF; CDR3 DNA: TGTGCCAGCAGTGCGGGACTAGCGTTCCAAGAGACCCAGTACTTC
clone size: few; D gene: -; J gene: TRBJ2-7; V gene: TRBV15; CDR3 protein: CATSPRGNEQYF; CDR3 DNA: TGTGCCACCAGCCCCAGGGGCAACGAGCAGTACTTC
clone size: few; D gene: TRBD1; J gene: TRBJ2-7; V gene: TRBV2; CDR3 protein: CASSEGQGGYEQYF; CDR3 DNA: TGTGCCAGCAGCGAGGGACAGGGGGGTTACGAGCAGTACTTC
clone size: -; D gene: TRBD1; J gene: TRBJ1-2; V gene: TRBV10-3; CDR3 protein: CAISPGQVLGYTF; CDR3 DNA: TGTGCCATCAGCCCGGGACAGGTTCTTGGCTACACCTTC
clone size: -; D gene: -; J gene: TRBJ2-7; V gene: TRBV7-9; CDR3 protein: CTSSLGGNEQYF; CDR3 DNA: TGTACCAGCAGCTTAGGAGGGAACGAGCAGTACTTC
clone size: -; D gene: TRBD2; J gene: TRBJ2-7; V gene: TRBV28; CDR3 protein: CASSGSNGLAGREQYF; CDR3 DNA: TGTGCCAGCAGTGGGAGTAATGGACTAGCGGGGCGAGAGCAGTACTTC
clone size: -; D gene: -; J gene: TRBJ1-6; V gene: TRBV25-1; CDR3 protein: CASRPDTQGYNSPLHF; CDR3 DNA: TGTGCCAGCAGACCGGATACGCAGGGTTACAATTCACCCCTCCACTTT
clone size: once; D gene: -; J gene: TRBJ1-2; V gene: TRBV19; CDR3 protein: CASSVGGGYGYTF; CDR3 DNA: TGTGCCAGTAGTGTCGGGGGAGGCTATGGCTACACCTTC
clone size: -; D gene: TRBD1; J gene: TRBJ1-1; V gene: TRBV6-5; CDR3 protein: CASRSTGANTEAFF; CDR3 DNA: TGTGCCAGCAGATCGACAGGGGCAAACACTGAAGCTTTCTTT
clone size: -; D gene: -; J gene: TRBJ1-2; V gene: TRBV30; CDR3 protein: CAWSVRQAGNYGYTF; CDR3 DNA: TGTGCCTGGAGTGTACGTCAGGCAGGGAACTATGGCTACACCTTC
clone size: -; D gene: -; J gene: TRBJ2-1; V gene: TRBV24-1; CDR3 protein: CATSGSRDTIYNEQFF; CDR3 DNA: TGTGCCACCAGTGGTTCCCGGGACACTATATACAATGAGCAGTTCTTC
clone size: -; D gene: -; J gene: TRBJ1-6; V gene: TRBV28; CDR3 protein: CASSLMGEGNNSPLHF; CDR3 DNA: TGTGCCAGCAGTTTAATGGGGGAGGGAAATAATTCACCCCTCCACTTT
clone size: -; D gene: -; J gene: TRBJ1-5; V gene: TRBV3-1/TRBV3-2; CDR3 protein: CASSQYGGGNQPQHF; CDR3 DNA: TGTGCCAGCAGCCAATACGGGGGGGGCAATCAGCCCCAGCATTTT
clone size: -; D gene: -; J gene: TRBJ1-3; V gene: TRBV3-1/TRBV3-2; CDR3 protein: CASSLAGISGNTIYF; CDR3 DNA: TGTGCCAGCAGCCTCGCCGGGATCTCTGGAAACACCATATATTTT
clone size: once; D gene: TRBD1; J gene: TRBJ1-5; V gene: TRBV19; CDR3 protein: CASSIAGGAGQPQHF; CDR3 DNA: TGTGCCAGTAGTATTGCAGGGGGCGCGGGTCAGCCCCAGCATTTT
clone size: -; D gene: TRBD1; J gene: TRBJ2-1; V gene: TRBV9; CDR3 protein: CASSVDQGAGYNEQFF; CDR3 DNA: TGTGCCAGCAGCGTAGACCAGGGGGCGGGATACAATGAGCAGTTCTTC
clone size: -; D gene: TRBD1; J gene: TRBJ2-3; V gene: TRBV2; CDR3 protein: CASSSQGAGVKDTQYF; CDR3 DNA: TGTGCCAGCAGTTCACAGGGGGCGGGAGTTAAAGATACGCAGTATTTT
clone size: -; D gene: TRBD2; J gene: TRBJ2-2; V gene: TRBV30; CDR3 protein: CACPLRGGVGELFF; CDR3 DNA: TGTGCCTGCCCCCTCCGGGGGGGTGTCGGGGAGCTGTTTTTT
clone size: once; D gene: -; J gene: TRBJ2-7; V gene: TRBV11-2; CDR3 protein: CASSFLRQVHEQYF; CDR3 DNA: TGTGCCAGCAGTTTTCTTAGGCAGGTCCACGAGCAGTACTTC
clone size: few; D gene: -; J gene: TRBJ2-7; V gene: TRBV5-1; CDR3 protein: CASSLPSSTGSYEQYF; CDR3 DNA: TGCGCCAGCAGCTTACCCTCCTCGACTGGCTCCTACGAGCAGTACTTC
clone size: -; D gene: TRBD1; J gene: TRBJ1-1; V gene: TRBV12-3/TRBV12-4; CDR3 protein: CASLQGAEAFF; CDR3 DNA: TGTGCCAGCCTACAGGGGGCTGAAGCTTTCTTT
clone size: -; D gene: -; J gene: TRBJ1-1; V gene: TRBV5-1; CDR3 protein: CASSLVGQGYRTEAFF; CDR3 DNA: TGCGCCAGCAGCTTGGTGGGACAAGGTTATCGGACTGAAGCTTTCTTT
clone size: -; D gene: TRBD2; J gene: TRBJ2-7; V gene: TRBV2; CDR3 protein: CASSGGGSPYYEQYF; CDR3 DNA: TGTGCCAGCAGCGGCGGGGGTTCCCCCTACTACGAGCAGTACTTC
clone size: once; D gene: -; J gene: TRBJ2-1; V gene: TRBV2; CDR3 protein: CASRGLGRGEQFF; CDR3 DNA: TGTGCCAGCAGGGGGCTGGGGCGAGGTGAGCAGTTCTTC
clone size: -; D gene: -; J gene: TRBJ1-1; V gene: TRBV4-1; CDR3 protein: CASSQDSRDTEAFF; CDR3 DNA: TGCGCCAGCAGCCAAGATAGCCGGGACACTGAAGCTTTCTTT
clone size: -; D gene: -; J gene: TRBJ1-3; V gene: TRBV29-1; CDR3 protein: CSVETGLGNTIYF; CDR3 DNA: TGCAGCGTTGAAACAGGGCTAGGAAACACCATATATTTT
clone size: -; D gene: TRBD1; J gene: TRBJ1-4; V gene: TRBV9; CDR3 protein: CASRSTLQGTRNEKLFF; CDR3 DNA: TGTGCCAGCAGGAGCACTTTACAGGGGACCAGGAATGAAAAACTGTTTTTT
clone size: -; D gene: TRBD1; J gene: TRBJ1-6; V gene: TRBV6-5; CDR3 protein: CASSSPNRDRASPLHF; CDR3 DNA: TGTGCCAGCAGTTCTCCCAACCGGGACAGGGCTTCACCCCTCCACTTT
clone size: -; D gene: TRBD1; J gene: TRBJ1-1; V gene: TRBV7-9; CDR3 protein: CASSLDLEGASGGAFF; CDR3 DNA: TGTGCCAGCAGCTTAGATCTGGAGGGGGCCTCTGGGGGAGCTTTCTTT
clone size: once; D gene: TRBD2; J gene: TRBJ2-7; V gene: TRBV11-2; CDR3 protein: CASSRGGYEQYF; CDR3 DNA: TGTGCCAGCAGCCGGGGGGGGTACGAGCAGTACTTC
clone size: -; D gene: TRBD2; J gene: TRBJ2-3; V gene: TRBV6-5; CDR3 protein: CASSNPGTTQHTQYF; CDR3 DNA: TGTGCCAGCAGTAACCCCGGGACTACTCAACATACGCAGTATTTT
clone size: once; D gene: TRBD1; J gene: TRBJ2-3; V gene: TRBV12-3/TRBV12-4; CDR3 protein: CASSSAIGTVSYF; CDR3 DNA: TGTGCCAGCAGTTCCGCGATTGGGACAGTATCCTATTTT
clone size: -; D gene: TRBD2; J gene: TRBJ2-3; V gene: TRBV12-3/TRBV12-4; CDR3 protein: CASTLSRGDTQYF; CDR3 DNA: TGTGCCAGCACCTTGTCGCGGGGGGATACGCAGTATTTT
clone size: -; D gene: -; J gene: TRBJ1-3; V gene: TRBV6-5; CDR3 protein: CASSPTGGGNTIYF; CDR3 DNA: TGTGCCAGCAGTCCCACGGGGGGAGGAAACACCATATATTTT
clone size: -; D gene: TRBD1; J gene: TRBJ1-1; V gene: TRBV7-8; CDR3 protein: CASNRQGVAEAFF; CDR3 DNA: TGTGCCAGCAACAGACAGGGGGTCGCTGAAGCTTTCTTT
clone size: -; D gene: TRBD2; J gene: TRBJ2-7; V gene: TRBV28; CDR3 protein: CASSQRTSGLSYEQYF; CDR3 DNA: TGTGCCAGCAGCCAACGGACTAGCGGACTCTCCTACGAGCAGTACTTC
clone size: -; D gene: -; J gene: TRBJ2-1; V gene: TRBV29-1; CDR3 protein: CSADRPPYNEQFF; CDR3 DNA: TGCAGCGCGGACAGACCACCATACAATGAGCAGTTCTTC
clone size: -; D gene: -; J gene: TRBJ2-7; V gene: TRBV28; CDR3 protein: CASSLVSGISYEQYF; CDR3 DNA: TGTGCCAGCAGTCTTGTCTCGGGGATCTCCTACGAGCAGTACTTC
clone size: -; D gene: TRBD2; J gene: TRBJ2-3; V gene: TRBV7-3; CDR3 protein: CASTLHPQVAGVDTQYF; CDR3 DNA: TGTGCCAGCACTTTACACCCCCAGGTAGCGGGGGTAGATACGCAGTATTTT
clone size: -; D gene: -; J gene: TRBJ1-1; V gene: TRBV7-9; CDR3 protein: CAAEAGPRANTEAFF; CDR3 DNA: TGTGCCGCCGAAGCAGGCCCCAGGGCCAACACTGAAGCTTTCTTT
clone size: few; D gene: TRBD1; J gene: TRBJ2-2; V gene: TRBV9; CDR3 protein: CASSVTGTEYTGELFF; CDR3 DNA: TGTGCCAGCAGCGTTACCGGGACAGAGTACACCGGGGAGCTGTTTTTT
clone size: -; D gene: TRBD1; J gene: TRBJ1-6; V gene: TRBV27; CDR3 protein: CASRSTGWENSPLHF; CDR3 DNA: TGTGCCAGCAGATCGACAGGGTGGGAGAATTCACCCCTCCACTTT